This record covers a single TCR beta chain. Time point given: pre-treatment sample, taken before nivolumab and TIL therapy. Most excised metastases sampled were pleural nodules or supraclavicular lymph nodes. The libraries were made with immunoSEQ v3. Generated by immunoSEQ multiplex PCR, the TCRdb table keeps only in-frame clones and is missing some. Altogether tens of thousands of clones are present, 63% being singletons, with the ten largest covering 15% to 20%. The source of the sample is a study of TIL therapy for anti-PD-1-resistant metastatic lung cancer. The CDR3 runs 13 residues. Germline V gives CDR1 ENHRY, CDR2 SYGVKD. The V end lost 8 bases, the J end lost 1 base, and 11 bases lay between the germline ends.

The sequencing here drew on tumor tissue, taken at baseline. The chain uses TRBV10-3 and TRBJ1-2; the D gene is possibly TRBD1 (5 bases). The source of this sequence is a woman aged 25-80 years with non-small cell lung cancer. The CDR3 DNA is TGTGCCATCGGGGCAGGGATTAACTATGGCTACACCTTC. Translated: CAIGAGINYGYTF.